This TCR beta chain was captured by sequencing in a study of T cells in Graves' hyperthyroidism and ophthalmopathy. Study conclusions and caveats: Blood also held most thyroid clonotypes expanded beyond 0.001.

The V gene end was trimmed by 5 bases and the J gene end by 5 bases; junction bases not matched to a gene: 5. This CDR3 is 14 amino acids long. Germline V gives CDR1 SGHTA, CDR2 FQGNSA. The sample holds a few counts of this clonotype. The target antigen is unknown. Amplification yielded TCR beta CDR3 regions, with RNA transcripts as the source. HTBI primers were used for first-round RT-PCR of the TCR CDR3. Each CDR3 protein is one row after TCRdb ran MiXCR on the multiplex PCR reads. The top ten clones hold about two fifths of a sample with approximately 220,000 distinct CDR3 sequences, approximately 16% of them seen once. Fresh 10 ml peripheral blood yielded PBMCs.

Sequences were obtained from blood. The sequence was obtained from a man in his forties or fifties with Graves' hyperthyroidism. The rearrangement uses TRBV7-2 and TRBJ1-5; 8 bases are a match to TRBD1. This CDR3 is CASSLGQGHQPQHF. In nucleotides, the CDR3 is TGTGCCAGCAGCCTCGGACAGGGTCATCAGCCCCAGCATTTT.